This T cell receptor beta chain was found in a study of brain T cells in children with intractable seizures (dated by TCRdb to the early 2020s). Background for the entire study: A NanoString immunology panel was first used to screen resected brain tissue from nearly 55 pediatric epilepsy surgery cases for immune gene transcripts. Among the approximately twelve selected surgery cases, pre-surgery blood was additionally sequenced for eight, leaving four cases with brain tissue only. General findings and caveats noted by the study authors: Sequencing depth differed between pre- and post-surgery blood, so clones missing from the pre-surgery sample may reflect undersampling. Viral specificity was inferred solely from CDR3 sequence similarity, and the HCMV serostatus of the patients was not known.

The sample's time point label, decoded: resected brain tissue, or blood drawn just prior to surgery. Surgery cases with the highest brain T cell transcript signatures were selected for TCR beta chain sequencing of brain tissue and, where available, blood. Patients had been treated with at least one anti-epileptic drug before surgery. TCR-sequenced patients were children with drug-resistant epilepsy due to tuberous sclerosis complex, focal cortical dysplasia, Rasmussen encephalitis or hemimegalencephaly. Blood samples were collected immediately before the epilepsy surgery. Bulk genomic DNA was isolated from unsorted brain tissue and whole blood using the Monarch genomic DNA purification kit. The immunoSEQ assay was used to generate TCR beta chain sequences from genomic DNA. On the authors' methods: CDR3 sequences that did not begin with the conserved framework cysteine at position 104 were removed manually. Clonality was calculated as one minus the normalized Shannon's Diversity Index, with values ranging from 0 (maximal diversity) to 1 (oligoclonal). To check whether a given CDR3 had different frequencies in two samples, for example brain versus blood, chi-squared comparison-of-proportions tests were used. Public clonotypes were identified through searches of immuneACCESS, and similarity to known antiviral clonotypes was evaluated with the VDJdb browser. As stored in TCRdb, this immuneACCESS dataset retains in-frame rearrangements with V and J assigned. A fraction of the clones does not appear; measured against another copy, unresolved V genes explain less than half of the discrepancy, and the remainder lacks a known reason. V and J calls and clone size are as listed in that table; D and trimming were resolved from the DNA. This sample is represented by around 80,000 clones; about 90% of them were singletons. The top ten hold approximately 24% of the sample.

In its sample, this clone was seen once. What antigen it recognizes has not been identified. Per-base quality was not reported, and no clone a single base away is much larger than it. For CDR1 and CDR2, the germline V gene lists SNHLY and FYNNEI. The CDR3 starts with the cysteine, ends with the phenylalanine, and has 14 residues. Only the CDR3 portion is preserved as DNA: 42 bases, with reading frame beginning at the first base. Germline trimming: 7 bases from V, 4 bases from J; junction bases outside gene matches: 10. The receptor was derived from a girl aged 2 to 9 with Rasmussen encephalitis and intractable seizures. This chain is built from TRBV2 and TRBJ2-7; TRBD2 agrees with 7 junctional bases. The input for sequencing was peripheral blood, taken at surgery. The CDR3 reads CASKEGGTLYEQYF. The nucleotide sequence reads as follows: TGTGCCAGCAAGGAGGGAGGGACCTTATACGAGCAGTACTTC.